This note documents a single T cell receptor beta chain sequence. The target of this receptor is not known. No base-level quality is on record; no much larger clone is a single base apart. TCRbeta CDR3 regions were amplified from genomic DNA using the immunoSEQ Assay, a bias-controlled multiplex PCR. The published analysis was carried out like this. The number of nucleated cells in each sample was estimated from the amplification of reference gene primers within the assay. To quantify the absolute abundance of each unique TCRbeta CDR3 rearrangement, sequence reads were collapsed and filtered. For each sample, productive Simpson clonality was calculated as the square root of Simpson's diversity index across productive rearrangements. Sourced from immuneACCESS, this table was stored by TCRdb with only in-frame sequences that have V and J called. A share of the clones is absent; for the studies checked, an unresolved V gene accounts for under half, and the remainder has no known explanation. The DNA gave D and trimming, while V, J and clone size come from that table. Here the sample has over 200,000 clones; about 88% occur a single time. The ten largest clonotypes hold more than 4% of the sample.

Enrolling through a virtual design, the prospective study's participants ranged in age from roughly 18 to 95 years and lived across 20 to 30 United States geographic areas. To assign participants to cohorts, the prospective study relied on clinical history that participants themselves reported in a screening survey and a study questionnaire. Exposed participants had been in contact, within 2 weeks of entering the study, with a person who had a PCR-confirmed or clinician-diagnosed case of COVID-19. In the prospective study, whole blood, serum and a nasopharyngeal or oropharyngeal swab were collected from each participant by mobile phlebotomists. Over a roughly 2-month period, participants in the prospective study had the option of providing additional blood draws and questionnaires. Prospective study blood samples were shipped either frozen or at room temperature before DNA extraction. Relative to germline, V is missing 0 bases and J is missing 2 bases, with 22 bases of the junction outside any gene match. CDR1 and CDR2 are read off the germline V gene (reference sequence) as WNHNN and SYGVQD. The CDR3, cysteine through phenylalanine, is 22 amino acids long. Only the CDR3 portion is preserved as DNA: 66 bases, with reading frame beginning at the first base.

The data were taken from a study of blood T cell repertoires in COVID-19 (dated by TCRdb to the early 2020s). For context, the study as a whole: The collaborator samples originated in the United States, Italy and Spain and spanned the acute and convalescent phases of COVID-19. The material from the prospective study consisted of cDNA or gDNA derived from T cells, B-cell-depleted T cells, or PBMCs. The dataset comprised deeply sampled blood TCRbeta repertoires from subjects exposed to, actively infected with, or recovered from COVID-19. The repertoires were released in a freely available public database intended as a resource for research on the immune response to SARS-CoV-2. The samples were drawn from the first 160 participants of the ongoing ImmuneRACE study and from 1,254 subjects provided by 6 global collaborators. A de-identified subject ID, COVID-19 status, age in years and sex were almost always included in the sample metadata. HLA class I and class II types, where available, came from metadata supplied by the sample provider rather than from assay-based typing. Findings and caveats that apply to the study as a whole: How much clinical and demographic metadata was included differed by source and by participant, and the metadata was provided uncurated.

The sequence is built from TRBV10-1 and TRBJ1-3, with 7 bases in between that match TRBD1. Sequenced input: PBMCs or T cells enriched from blood (not recorded which). The TCR comes from a young woman who had been exposed to COVID-19. The bases read TGCGCCAGCAGTGAGTCGGAGGGGATTGGGACAGCCTATAGATGGGCTGGAAACACCATATATTTT. Its coded protein is CASSESEGIGTAYRWAGNTIYF.